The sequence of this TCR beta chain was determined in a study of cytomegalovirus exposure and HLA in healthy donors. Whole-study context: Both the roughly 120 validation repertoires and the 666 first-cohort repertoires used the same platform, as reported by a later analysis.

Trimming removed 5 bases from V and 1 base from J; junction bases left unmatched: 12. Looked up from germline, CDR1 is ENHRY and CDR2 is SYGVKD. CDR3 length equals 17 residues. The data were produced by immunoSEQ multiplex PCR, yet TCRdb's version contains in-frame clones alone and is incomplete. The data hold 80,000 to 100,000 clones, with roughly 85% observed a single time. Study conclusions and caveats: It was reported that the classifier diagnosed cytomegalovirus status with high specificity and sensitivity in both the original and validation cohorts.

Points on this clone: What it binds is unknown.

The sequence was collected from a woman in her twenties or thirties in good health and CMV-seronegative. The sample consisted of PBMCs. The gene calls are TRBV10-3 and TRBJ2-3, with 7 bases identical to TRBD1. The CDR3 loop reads CAISSSEGARGTDTQYF. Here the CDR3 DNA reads TGTGCCATCAGTTCCTCCGAGGGGGCGCGCGGCACAGATACGCAGTATTTT.